This TCR beta chain was captured by sequencing in a study of PD-L1 blockade in urothelial cancer. Study-level background: Among blood samples, the median T cell count was some 150,000. Findings of the study overall: Tumor-associated clones in blood expanded more at 3 weeks in durable-benefit patients.

Time point: peripheral blood 6 weeks after treatment start. On this clone itself: The antigen remains unidentified.

Germline V gene lookup returns CDR1 LGHNA and CDR2 YSLEER. This CDR3 has 12 residues. Trimming left V 3 bases short and J 3 bases short, with 5 bases between. TCR analog templates of synthetic origin were spiked into each PCR. Here immunoSEQ multiplex PCR was the method, and the copy in TCRdb shows in-frame clones only, minus some. Here the sample spans around 87,000 clones, less than 85% being singletons. The specimen was PBMCs, collected around atezolizumab (anti-PD-L1) treatment. The receptor was derived from a man between 65 and 85 years old with urothelial cancer. The chain combines TRBV4-3 with TRBJ1-2; D is uncertain. The CDR3 is CASSQGDYGYTF. The CDR3 nucleotides are TGCGCCAGCAGCCAGGGCGACTATGGCTACACCTTC.